The 12 T cell receptor beta chains given below trace back to one sample, sequenced in a study of human T cells and chemical hapten exposure. TCRdb passed the RACE reads through MiXCR, listing each CDR3 protein once. The profile shows 300,000 to 450,000 distinct CDR3 sequences, approximately 5.1% of them singletons. Time point meaning: patch test 1, 2 weeks after DPC sensitization. The treatment: therapeutic diphenylcyclopropenone sensitization with weekly scalp DPC. The sample was whole blood, taken in connection with sensitization to the hapten diphenylcyclopropenone (DPC). The receptors derive from a woman aged 45-60 years with alopecia areata. Some clones in this sample may be carry-over from other donors' samples.

This clonotype was detected many times. This chain links TRBV27 with TRBJ1-4; D ambiguous. Trimming took 0 bases from V and 0 from J, leaving 11 bases between them. This CDR3 is built from 17 residues. The germline V gene has CDR1 MNHEY and CDR2 SMNVEV (reference sequence). The CDR3 DNA follows: TGTGCCAGCAGTTTATCCCCCCCGTTTGCAACTAATGAAAAACTGTTTTTT. Translation gives CASSLSPPFATNEKLFF.

This clonotype came up many times. This chain joins TRBV20-1 and TRBJ1-6; D gene ambiguous. Trimming pared 1 base from V and 7 bases from J, leaving 14 bases between. Germline CDR1 DFQATT, CDR2 SNEGSKA (reference sequence). CDR3 length equals 15 residues. This CDR3 reads CSARASGQRNSPLHF. The CDR3 DNA reads TGCAGTGCTAGAGCATCGGGTCAGCGAAATTCACCCCTCCACTTT.

The V call is TRBV2, the J call TRBJ1-2; D remains ambiguous. Germline-derived CDR1 and CDR2 are SNHLY and FYNNEI. The CDR3 consists of 11 residues. V was cut by 7 bases and J by 8 bases, with 11 bases left in between. The CDR3 region has the DNA TGTGCCAGCAATTTTAACGCAGGCTACACCTTC. Translated, it gives CASNFNAGYTF. Full variable domain (rest looked up from reference TRBV2 and TRBJ1-2): EPEVTQTPSHQVTQMGQEVILRCVPISNHLYFYWYRQILGQKVEFLVSFYNNEISEKSEIFDDQFSVERPDGSNFTLKIRSTKLEDSAMYFCASNFNAGYTFGSGTRLTVV.

This clonotype was counted at least ten times. This chain links TRBV23-1 with TRBJ2-5, with D tentatively TRBD1 (5 bases). TRBV23-1 is marked as an open reading frame, function uncertain. With 2 bases removed from V and 5 bases from J, the gap between germline ends came to 9 bases. There are 13 residues in the CDR3. The CDR3 loop is CASSQRGPETQYF. The CDR3 DNA is TGCGCCAGCAGTCAAAGGGGTCCGGAGACCCAGTACTTC.

At least ten counts were recorded for this clonotype. This chain connects TRBV11-2 to TRBJ2-1; 10 bases align to TRBD2. Losses at the gene ends were 7 bases for V and 8 bases for J; bases not matched to a gene: 5. The CDR3 contains 13 residues. Germline V gene lookup returns CDR1 SGHAT and CDR2 FQNNGV. The chain's CDR3 is CASTSSGSYEQFF. The CDR3 nucleotides are TGTGCCAGCACCTCTAGCGGGAGCTATGAGCAGTTCTTC.

The chain combines TRBV20-1 with TRBJ1-2; the D gene is possibly TRBD1 (6 bases). The CDR3 sequence is 15 residues long. Trimming cost V 0 bases and J 0 bases, with 11 bases left between them. Germline lookup yields CDR1 DFQATT and CDR2 SNEGSKA (reference sequence). CDR3 residues: CSARDQTGTNYGYTF. CDR3 sequence (DNA): TGCAGTGCTAGAGATCAGACAGGAACTAACTATGGCTACACCTTC.

This clonotype has a count of ten or more. The chain has TRBV3-1 and TRBJ2-2; D gene unclear. The V end lost 8 bases, the J end lost 3 bases, and 7 bases lay between the germline ends. The CDR3 covers 12 residues. Germline V CDR1 and CDR2: LGHDT, YNNKEL (reference sequence). CDR3 coding DNA: TGTGCCAGCTACGATGACACCGGGGAGCTGTTTTTT. Translated, it gives CASYDDTGELFF.

This clonotype was counted at least ten times. The gene calls are TRBV9 and TRBJ2-7, with D unclear. V dropped 1 base and J dropped 0 bases, with 8 bases sitting between them. The CDR3 length is 14 residues. Germline CDR1 reads SGDLS; CDR2 reads YYNGEE. CDR3 amino acids: CASSVSAGSYEQYF. CDR3 sequence (DNA): TGTGCCAGCAGCGTATCCGCCGGCTCCTACGAGCAGTACTTC. The entire variable domain, with the rest obtained from reference TRBV9 and TRBJ2-7, is as follows: DSGVTQTPKHLITATGQRVTLRCSPRSGDLSVYWYQQSLDQGLQFLIQYYNGEERAKGNILERFSAQQFPDLHSELNLSSLELGDSALYFCASSVSAGSYEQYFGPGTRLTVT.

The sample holds a few counts of this clonotype. The chain carries TRBV7-9 and TRBJ2-7; TRBD1 might be the D (6 bases). The CDR3 runs 13 residues. Per the germline V gene, CDR1 is SEHNR and CDR2 is FQNEAQ (reference sequence). Trimming cost V 3 bases and J 6 bases, with 12 bases left between them. The CDR3 DNA reads TGTGCCAGCAGCTTCTGGACAGCTTTCGAGCAGTACTTC. Translating it yields CASSFWTAFEQYF.

This clonotype showed up many times. This chain connects TRBV9 to TRBJ2-3; 7 bases are a match to TRBD1. The CDR3 runs 15 residues. The trim removed 0 bases at V and 4 bases at J, leaving 5 bases unmatched. From germline, CDR1 is SGDLS and CDR2 YYNGEE. The CDR3 coding sequence is TGTGCCAGCAGCGTAGAGATAGGGGGCGCAGATACGCAGTATTTT. Translated, it gives CASSVEIGGADTQYF. Using reference TRBV9 and TRBJ2-3 for the parts outside the CDR3, the full variable domain is DSGVTQTPKHLITATGQRVTLRCSPRSGDLSVYWYQQSLDQGLQFLIQYYNGEERAKGNILERFSAQQFPDLHSELNLSSLELGDSALYFCASSVEIGGADTQYFGPGTRLTVL.

This clonotype showed up just a few times. V gene TRBV6-5 combines with J gene TRBJ1-1; D might be TRBD1 (6 bases). Germline lookup yields CDR1 MNHEY and CDR2 SVGAGI. The CDR3 is 15 amino acids. V shed 2 bases and J shed 4 bases, with 14 bases lying between them. Written as DNA, the CDR3 is TGTGCCAGCAGTTACCGGAGGGGGGCCGGCACTGAAGCTTTCTTT. This gives the protein CASSYRRGAGTEAFF.

The chain is built from TRBV24-1 and TRBJ1-2; 8 bases map to TRBD1. CDR1 and CDR2 from the germline V gene are KGHDR and SFDVKD. The CDR3 is 16 amino acids. The V segment lost 4 bases and the J segment 8 bases; nucleotides outside the gene matches: 14. CDR3 amino acids: CATSDSSATGEGGYTF. The CDR3 nucleotides read TGTGCCACCAGTGACTCCTCCGCGACAGGGGAGGGAGGCTACACCTTC.